This TCR beta chain was documented in a study of regulatory T cells in long-lasting Graves disease (dated by TCRdb to about 2021). Concerning the study at large: Newly diagnosed Graves' disease patients had taken antithyroid drugs for less than 3 months. A total of some 33 samples were covered by TCR sequencing, comprising roughly 13 persistent and 20 newly diagnosed Graves' disease patients. The study was registered as a clinical trial and conducted in China. Peripheral blood TCR sequencing and RNA sequencing compared persistent Graves' disease patients with newly diagnosed Graves' disease patients.

This clonotype was seen repeatedly, ten times or more. Its antigen specificity is not known. No quality values exist for individual bases; no much larger clone is one base distant. Taken from cysteine to phenylalanine, the CDR3 has 16 residues. Only CDR3 DNA is held: 48 bases, read in frame from base 1. CDR1 and CDR2 are read off the germline V gene (reference sequence) as SGHKS and YYEKEE. V is clipped by 4 bases and J by 4 bases, and the sequence between their germline boundaries is 17 bases long. Read against the paper, the sample's time point label means: newly diagnosed GD, antithyroid drugs for less than 3 months. RNA was extracted from PBMCs in TRIzol for both TCR sequencing and RNA sequencing. The diagnosis of Graves' disease followed American Thyroid Association guidelines. Recruitment of patients was carried out at an endocrinology department in Xi'an, China. Each patient gave roughly 10 milliliters of peripheral blood, collected in an EDTA anticoagulant tube. Ficoll Paque Plus density gradient separation was used to isolate PBMCs, and no further T cell sorting was done. RNA quality was checked with an Agilent 2100 Bioanalyzer and agarose gel, and concentration with a NanoDrop 2000.

The full study reports these points: Sequencing and analysis were restricted to the TCR beta chain. A larger number of public clonotypes was shared among persistent patients (fewer than 3,000) than among newly diagnosed patients (around 970). The authors acknowledged the small sample size as a limitation that may reduce accuracy. Because the primary lesion, thyroid tissue, could not be accessed, the study looked at peripheral blood alone. Preferential use of TRBV28, TRBJ1-2 and TRBJ2-5 was observed in persistent disease, whereas TRBV20-1 and TRBJ2-1 were favored in newly diagnosed disease. Lower TCR Shannon entropy and fewer highly expanded clones were observed in persistent Graves' disease patients than in newly diagnosed patients, which suggested clonal expansion.

To prepare the library, multiplex PCR was applied. The run used an Illumina HiSeq 4000. TCR beta libraries were built with iRepertoire HTBI primers and Arm-PCR amplification of CDR3 regions. Before sequencing, the PCR products went through gel purification. In the original analysis: Across samples, 60 to 75 TRBV and 13 to 15 TRBJ segments were identified and used for gene usage analysis of CDR3 amino acid clonotypes. COPE and FqMerger were used to merge the filtered high-quality paired reads into contigs. BLAST was used to align contigs to the IMGT TRBV, TRBD and TRBJ reference genes, and CDR3 was defined following IMGT. Any clonotype with a frequency above 0.1% was counted as a highly expanded clone. Shannon entropy served as the measure of repertoire diversity, while the Gini coefficient captured V-J evenness. Public clonotypes were defined as clonotypes shared by more than one individual. TCRdb reworked the public reads: Q25 trimming with fastp, MiXCR clone assembly, productive beta chains retained. Each entry is one CDR3 protein sequence, shown with its most common DNA and genes. These V and J calls derive from TCRdb rather than the authors' analysis. The sample table records about 440,000 distinct CDR3 sequences; 15% of these occur just once. About a sixth of the sample comes from the top ten.

This same sample was also part of a study on T cells in Graves' hyperthyroidism and ophthalmopathy. Per that second paper: Stable Graves' hyperthyroidism was defined as no progression to ophthalmopathy during 18 months of follow-up. Hyperthyroidism patients were aged 18 to 65 years and newly diagnosed, with disease duration of less than 2 months. Patients with uncontrolled infections, other autoimmune diseases, pregnancy or lactation were excluded. Diagnoses were established on the basis of clinical symptoms, serum thyroxine and TRAb, thyroid ultrasound, and orbital computed tomography. A first-round RT-PCR of the TCR CDR3 used the HTBI primer set with the Qiagen OneStep RT-PCR kit. Most expanded thyroid clonotypes (frequency above 0.001) were also found in blood, which suggests that blood repertoires may mirror thyroid immune responses. A 13 V-J signature model separated ophthalmopathy from stable hyperthyroidism, with around 88% sensitivity and 81.08% specificity in cross-validation and 80%/75% in testing. During validation, the model predicted progression to ophthalmopathy a median of approximately 6.5 months ahead of onset, with roughly 65% sensitivity and 72.22% specificity. A discovery cohort of about 95 patients, roughly 45 with Graves' ophthalmopathy and over 55 with stable Graves' hyperthyroidism, was used to find distinguishing TCR V-J signatures. An independent validation cohort of some 18 hyperthyroidism patients and about 16 patients who later progressed to ophthalmopathy tested prospective prediction of ophthalmopathy. The 95 to 100 discovery patients were randomly divided into training and test sets at a 7:3 ratio. The study also compared thyroid tissue and blood T-cell repertoires from a handful of Graves' hyperthyroidism patients. After blood sampling, hyperthyroidism patients were treated with methimazole at a starting dose of 30 mg daily, and ophthalmopathy patients were treated with high-dose intravenous methylprednisolone. A second multiplex PCR round built the libraries, followed by size selection and purification. Sequencing of the libraries was done on an Illumina HiSeq2000 using paired-end 100 bp reads. Raw data were processed with SOAPnuke, discarding reads with adapters, uncalled bases, mean Phred below 15, or no exact constant-primer or identifier match. COPE v1.2.5 was used to merge the high-quality paired reads, and each unique nucleotide sequence was defined as a clonotype. MiTCR v1.1 was used to align clonotypes to the IMGT TRBV, TRBD and TRBJ reference segments. Analysis was restricted to V-J combinations with a frequency above 0.0001, which covered roughly 99% of repertoires. A TCS score was defined as the ratio between F50 (clonal expansion) and ExV (chaos), using BLOSUM62-based TCRdist between CDR3 peptides within each V-J. Welch's t-statistics and random forest reduced 450 to 600 V-J features to under 15, which were used in a naive Bayes classifier (R e1071). Sample size was not statistically predetermined, and investigators were not blinded to group allocation. The paper describes TCR Vbeta CDR3 sequencing of around 130 peripheral blood samples, made up of 43 ophthalmopathy patients, some 76 hyperthyroidism patients and 17 progressor patients.

The TCR was taken from a woman in her thirties with Graves disease. Donor details come from another sample of the same person, matched by shared clones. The sequencing here drew on peripheral blood mononuclear cells (PBMCs), taken at new diagnosis, from a patient treated with antithyroid drugs. The V and J genes are TRBV5-5 and TRBJ2-2; tentative D gene TRBD1, with 6 bases matching. The DNA is TGTGCCAGCAGCCGGCCGGGACATAGCGTCACCGGGGAGCTGTTTTTT. Translated, it reads CASSRPGHSVTGELFF.